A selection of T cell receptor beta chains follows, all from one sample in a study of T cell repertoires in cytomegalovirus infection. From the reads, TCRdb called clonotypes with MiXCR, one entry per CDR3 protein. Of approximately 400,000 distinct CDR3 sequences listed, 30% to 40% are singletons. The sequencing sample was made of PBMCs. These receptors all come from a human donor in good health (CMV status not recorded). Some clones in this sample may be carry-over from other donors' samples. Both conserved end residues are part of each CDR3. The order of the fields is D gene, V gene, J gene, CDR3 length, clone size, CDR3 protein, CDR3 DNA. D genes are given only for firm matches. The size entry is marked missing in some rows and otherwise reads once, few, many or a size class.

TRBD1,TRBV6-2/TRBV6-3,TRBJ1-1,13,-,CASSLNRDSLAFF,TGTGCCAGCAGTTTAAACCGGGACAGCTTAGCTTTCTTT
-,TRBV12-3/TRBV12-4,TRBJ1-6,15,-,CASTQNRKGNSTLHF,TGTGCCAGCACACAGAACCGGAAGGGTAATTCAACCCTCCACTTT
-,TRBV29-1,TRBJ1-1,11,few,CSVVFTTEAFF,TGCAGCGTTGTTTTCACCACTGAAGCTTTCTTT
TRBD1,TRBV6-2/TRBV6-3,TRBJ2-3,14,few,CASSSGTGSDTQYF,TGTGCCAGCAGTAGCGGGACAGGGTCAGATACGCAGTATTTT
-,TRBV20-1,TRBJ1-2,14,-,CSARVPGSGDGYTF,TGCAGTGCTAGAGTCCCAGGGTCGGGTGATGGCTACACCTTC
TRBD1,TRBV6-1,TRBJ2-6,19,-,CASSAGQGKSLSGANVLTF,TGTGCCAGCAGCGCTGGACAGGGGAAATCCTTATCTGGGGCCAACGTCCTGACTTTC
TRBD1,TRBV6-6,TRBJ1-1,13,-,CASSYSGTAEAFF,TGTGCCAGCAGTTACTCCGGGACAGCTGAAGCTTTCTTT
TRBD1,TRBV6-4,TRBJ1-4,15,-,CASSDSGTGSEKLFF,TGTGCCAGCAGTGACTCGGGGACAGGGTCTGAAAAACTGTTTTTT
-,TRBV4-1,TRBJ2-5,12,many,CASSPTEETQYF,TGCGCCAGCAGCCCGACAGAAGAGACCCAGTACTTC
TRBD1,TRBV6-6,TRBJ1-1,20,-,CASSPRTGGAIWFRYTEAFF,TGTGCCAGCAGTCCCCGGACAGGGGGCGCGATATGGTTTCGGTACACTGAAGCTTTCTTT
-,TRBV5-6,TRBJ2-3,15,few,CASSRRLLSTDTQYF,TGTGCCAGCAGTCGACGACTACTCAGCACAGATACGCAGTATTTT
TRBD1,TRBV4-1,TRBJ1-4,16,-,CASSQAGTGRNENLFF,TGCGCCAGCAGCCAAGCAGGGACAGGGAGAAATGAAAACCTGTTTTTT
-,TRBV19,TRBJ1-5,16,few,CASTPSYPHEGQPQHF,TGTGCCAGTACCCCGTCTTATCCGCATGAGGGTCAGCCCCAGCATTTT
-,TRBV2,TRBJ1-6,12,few,CASSASYSPLHF,TGTGCCAGCAGTGCATCCTATTCACCCCTCCACTTT
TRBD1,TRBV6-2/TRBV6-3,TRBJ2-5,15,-,CSSSMLGTGTETQYF,TGTTCCAGCAGTATGCTAGGGACAGGGACAGAGACCCAGTACTTC
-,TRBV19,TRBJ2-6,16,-,CASSMGFPSTANVLTF,TGTGCCAGTAGTATGGGCTTTCCTTCCACGGCCAACGTCCTGACTTTC
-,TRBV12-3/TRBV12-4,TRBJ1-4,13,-,CASTMDGVEKLFF,TGTGCCAGCACTATGGACGGCGTGGAAAAACTGTTTTTT
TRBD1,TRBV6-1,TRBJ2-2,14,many,CASSLDRGTGELFF,TGTGCCAGCAGCCTGGACAGGGGAACCGGGGAGCTGTTTTTT
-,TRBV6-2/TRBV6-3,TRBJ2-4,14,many,CASGDSRRFNIQYF,TGTGCCAGCGGGGACTCCAGGAGATTCAACATTCAGTACTTC
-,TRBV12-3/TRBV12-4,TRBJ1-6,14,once,CASREPGLQSPLHF,TGTGCCAGCAGGGAACCGGGCCTTCAATCACCCCTCCACTTT
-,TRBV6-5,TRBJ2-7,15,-,CASGRDAGLPGEQYF,TGTGCCAGCGGCCGGGATGCGGGACTCCCGGGGGAGCAGTACTTC
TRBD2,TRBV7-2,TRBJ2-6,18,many,CASKGVAGGSSGANVLTF,TGTGCCAGCAAAGGGGTAGCGGGGGGATCCTCTGGGGCCAACGTCCTGACTTTC
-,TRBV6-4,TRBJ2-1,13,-,CASSDRGDTEQFF,TGTGCCAGCAGTGACAGGGGGGATACAGAGCAGTTCTTC